This passage covers 22 T cell receptor beta chains from one sample sequenced in a study of blood T cell repertoires in COVID-19 (dated by TCRdb to 2018 to 2021). Library construction relied on the immunoSEQ multiplex PCR assay. Held by TCRdb, this immuneACCESS table contains in-frame sequences only and omits some clones. Under half of the omission traces to an unresolved V gene where checked; the cause of the rest is unknown. The sample contains 300,000 to 350,000 clones, about nine tenths of them found a single time. Jointly, the top ten make up approximately 9% of the sample. The source material was PBMCs or T cells enriched from blood (not recorded which). These receptor sequences come from a woman under 30 who had recovered from COVID-19.

This chain links TRBV5-1 with TRBJ2-2, with D uncertain. Trimming pared 1 base from V and 6 bases from J, leaving 7 bases between. Germline V gene sequence: CDR1 SGHRS, CDR2 YFSETQ. The length of the CDR3 is 13 residues. DNA of the CDR3: TGCGCCAGCAGCTTGATCGGGTCCGGGGAGCTGTTTTTT. Its translation is CASSLIGSGELFF. Full variable domain (missing parts from reference TRBV5-1 and TRBJ2-2): KAGVTQTPRYLIKTRGQQVTLSCSPISGHRSVSWYQQTPGQGLQFLFEYFSETQRNKGNFPGRFSGRQFSNSRSEMNVSTLELGDSALYLCASSLIGSGELFFGEGSRLTVL.

CDR3 sequence: CASSPAGAGEKLFF. The CDR3, as DNA: TGTGCCAGCAGCCCAGCAGGGGCTGGTGAAAAACTGTTTTTT. V usage is TRBV9 and J usage is TRBJ1-4; TRBD1 is a possible D gene (6 bases). Trimming shortened V by 4 bases and J by 7 bases, and 14 bases separated the two germline ends. This CDR3 has 14 amino acids. CDR1 SGDLS and CDR2 YYNGEE come from the germline V gene.

This clone was found a few times. The gene calls are TRBV7-9 and TRBJ1-2; possibly TRBD1 for D (5 bases). The CDR3 covers 13 residues. Trimming stripped 3 bases from V and 4 bases from J, with 9 bases between. Germline V gene sequence: CDR1 SEHNR, CDR2 FQNEAQ (reference sequence). In DNA form, the CDR3 reads TGTGCCAGCAGCTTGGGCCAGGGCTATGGCTACACCTTC. Translated, it gives CASSLGQGYGYTF.

This clone was picked up a small number of times. The chain couples TRBV7-8 to TRBJ2-7, with 12 bases matching TRBD2. The CDR3 runs 15 residues. V dropped 5 bases and J dropped 2; count of bases not matched to a gene: 4. Germline assignment: CDR1 SGHVS and CDR2 FQNEAQ. The CDR3 nucleotides are TGTGCCAGCAGCCGACTAGCGGGGGAACCCTACGAGCAGTACTTC. This sequence encodes CASSRLAGEPYEQYF.

The chain couples TRBV11-3 to TRBJ2-2, with D unclear. This CDR3 is 14 amino acids long. Trimming pared 4 bases from V and 3 bases from J, leaving 9 bases between. Germline V gene data show CDR1 as SGHNT and CDR2 as YENEEA. CDR3 loop: CASSYGADTGELFF. CDR3 in DNA: TGTGCCAGCAGCTATGGAGCCGACACCGGGGAGCTGTTTTTT. The full variable domain, rest sourced from reference TRBV11-3 and TRBJ2-2, is EAGVVQSPRYKIIEKKQPVAFWCNPISGHNTLYWYLQNLGQGPELLIRYENEEAVDDSQLPKDRFSAERLKGVDSTLKIQPAELGDSAVYLCASSYGADTGELFFGEGSRLTVL.

This clone was seen more than once but under ten times. The chain employs TRBV7-9 and TRBJ2-7; D unclear. The V end was cut by 4 bases, the J end by 1 base, with 11 bases between. The CDR3 sequence is 14 residues long. Germline-derived CDR1 and CDR2 are SEHNR and FQNEAQ (reference sequence). The CDR3 loop reads CASSSKTASYEQYF. The CDR3 coding sequence is TGTGCCAGCAGCTCAAAAACAGCTTCCTACGAGCAGTACTTC.

This clone was seen a single time. The chain uses TRBV9 and TRBJ2-3, with D uncertain. CDR1 and CDR2 from the germline V gene are SGDLS and YYNGEE. The CDR3 loop spans 13 amino acids. Trimming shortened V by 0 bases and J by 4 bases, and 6 bases separated the two germline ends. CDR3 nucleotide sequence: TGTGCCAGCAGCGTAGGTCTCCCAGATACGCAGTATTTT. Translated, it gives CASSVGLPDTQYF.

This clone was counted once. The chain has TRBV7-6 and TRBJ2-7, with 7 bases lining up with TRBD1. V lost 1 base and J lost 0; bases outside the gene matches: 3. The CDR3 sequence is 15 residues long. CDR1 is SGHVS, CDR2 FNYEAQ, per germline. CDR3 amino acids: CASSLGQGSSYEQYF. The CDR3 DNA reads as TGTGCCAGCAGCTTAGGACAGGGTAGCTCCTACGAGCAGTACTTC.

This clone was picked up one time. The V and J genes are TRBV5-1 and TRBJ2-3, with 10 bases lining up with TRBD2. Germline CDR1 and CDR2: SGHRS and YFSETQ. The CDR3 has 19 amino acids. Losses at the gene ends were 0 bases for V and 3 bases for J; bases not matched to a gene: 13. The CDR3 sequence is CASSLAGLAGVRRTDTQYF. The CDR3 DNA reads TGCGCCAGCAGCTTGGCCGGGCTAGCGGGAGTGCGGAGGACAGATACGCAGTATTTT.

The sample holds one count of this clone. The chain links TRBV9 to TRBJ2-5, with a weak D call TRBD1 (6 bases). Germline CDR1 is SGDLS and CDR2 is YYNGEE. CDR3 length: 14 residues. V was pared by 4 bases and J by 5 bases, with 15 bases between. CDR3 sequence (DNA): TGTGCCAGCAGCAACGGACAGATCGGGGAGACCCAGTACTTC. This gives the protein CASSNGQIGETQYF.

The CDR3 DNA sequence: TGTGCCAGCAGCGGGGACAGGGCCAGAGGTGGCTACACCTTC. Its protein product is CASSGDRARGGYTF. The chain couples TRBV2 to TRBJ1-2; 9 nucleotides line up with TRBD1. This CDR3 contains 14 residues. Per germline, CDR1 SNHLY and CDR2 FYNNEI. The trim removed 6 bases at V and 7 bases at J, leaving 9 bases unmatched.

As to this clone: Other DNA sequences from this sample encode an identical CDR3 as well. V and J are TRBV28 and TRBJ1-2; D might be TRBD1 (6 bases). The V and J ends lost 3 bases and 6 bases respectively, with 11 bases between them. CDR3 size: 13 residues. CDR1 is MDHEN and CDR2 is SYDVKM in the germline V gene. CDR3: CASSFYRVHGYTF. In nucleotides, the CDR3 is TGTGCCAGCAGTTTCTACAGGGTACATGGCTACACCTTC.

The chain is built from TRBV12-3 or TRBV12-4 and TRBJ1-6, with TRBD1 identical over 9 bases. Trimming at V came to 0 bases and at J to 16 bases, leaving 4 bases not matched to a gene. The length of the CDR3 is 13 residues. For the CDR3, the DNA is TGTGCCAGCAGTTTAGCAGGGACAGGGACTCTCCACTTT. It is translated as CASSLAGTGTLHF.

The chain has TRBV5-1 and TRBJ2-5; TRBD2 aligns across 11 bases. The germline V gene has CDR1 SGHRS and CDR2 YFSETQ. Trimming cost V 2 bases and J 1 base; bases outside gene matches: 4. This CDR3 has 16 residues. The CDR3 coding sequence is TGCGCCAGCAGCTTATCTAGCGGGGGGTTCCAAGAGACCCAGTACTTC. The encoded protein is CASSLSSGGFQETQYF.

This clone was detected once. The rearrangement uses TRBV5-1 and TRBJ1-6; D is possibly TRBD1 (6 bases). Germline assignment: CDR1 SGHRS and CDR2 YFSETQ. There are 14 residues in the CDR3. V was clipped by 3 bases and J by 7 bases, with 11 bases between them. CDR3 DNA sequence: TGCGCCAGCAGCTCACAGGGTTTGAATTCACCCCTCCACTTT. Translated: CASSSQGLNSPLHF.

The chain joins TRBV12-3 or TRBV12-4 to TRBJ2-1; D is unresolved. The length of the CDR3 is 13 residues. Trimming removed 6 bases from V and 5 bases from J, with 11 bases in between. CDR3 loop: CASRKQPDNEQFF. DNA of the CDR3: TGTGCCAGCAGGAAACAACCAGACAATGAGCAGTTCTTC.

This clone was seen a single time. The V call is TRBV7-3, the J call TRBJ2-1; 13 bases align to TRBD2. CDR1 is SGHTA, CDR2 FQGTGA, per germline. This CDR3 is built from 16 residues. V shed 4 bases and J 5 bases; nucleotides not matched to a gene: 5. The CDR3 bases are TGTGCCAGCAGCTCCATACTAGCGGGAGGGCACAATGAGCAGTTCTTC. The encoded protein is CASSSILAGGHNEQFF.

This chain links TRBV4-3 with TRBJ2-1; 14 positions agree with TRBD2. Per the germline V gene, CDR1 is LGHNA and CDR2 is YSLEER. Germline trimming cut 0 bases from V and 8 bases from J; bases unmatched to any gene: 6. The CDR3 extends over 17 amino acids. The DNA of the CDR3 is TGCGCCAGCAGCCAAGACGGGACTAGCGGGGGTGCTGATGAGCAGTTCTTC. This gives the protein CASSQDGTSGGADEQFF.

Of note for this clone: Other DNA sequences in the same sample also yield this CDR3. The chain couples TRBV18 to TRBJ1-3; 7 nucleotides line up with TRBD1. CDR3 size: 16 residues. Germline trimming cut 2 bases from V and 2 bases from J; bases unmatched to any gene: 6. Per germline, CDR1 KGHSH and CDR2 LQKENI. CDR3 amino acids: CASSPIRQGAGNTIYF. The CDR3 nucleotides are TGTGCCAGCTCACCAATCAGGCAGGGGGCTGGAAACACCATATATTTT.

The V and J genes are TRBV25-1 and TRBJ2-2, with D possibly TRBD1 on 6 matching bases. The CDR3 has 15 residues. The germline CDR1 and CDR2 sequences are MGHDK and SYGVNS. Trimming left V 5 bases short and J 3 bases short, with 13 bases between. DNA for the CDR3: TGTGCCAGCAGTCCACTACCAGGGGACACCGGGGAGCTGTTTTTT. Its translation: CASSPLPGDTGELFF.

This clone was recorded a few times. The rearrangement uses TRBV7-2 and TRBJ1-2, with D perhaps TRBD1 (5 bases). V shed 2 bases and J shed 2 bases, with 9 bases lying between them. This CDR3 spans 14 amino acids. CDR1 and CDR2 (germline): SGHTA, FQGNSA. The CDR3 region is CASSLRSGNYGYTF. The CDR3 region has the DNA TGTGCCAGCAGCTTAAGGTCAGGGAACTATGGCTACACCTTC.

The J gene is TRBJ1-1, the V gene TRBV12-5, with D maybe TRBD1 (5 bases). V was cut by 6 bases and J by 1 base, with 15 bases left in between. The CDR3 totals 15 residues. Germline assignment: CDR1 LGHNT and CDR2 FRNRAP. The CDR3 reads CASGAQGFGNTEAFF. The CDR3 bases are TGTGCTAGTGGGGCCCAGGGTTTTGGGAACACTGAAGCTTTCTTT.